These T cell receptor beta chains were read from a single sample in a study of T-cell memory formation after mild COVID-19. TCRdb reprocessed the 5' RACE reads with MiXCR, giving one entry per CDR3 protein. Here the sample spans tens of thousands of distinct CDR3 sequences, about 13% being singletons. The specimen was PBMCs or a T cell subset sorted from them (not recorded which). These receptors all come from an adult woman who had mild COVID-19 (a few samples of this study predate the infection). Cell type and time point are not known. The CDR3 runs from the conserved cysteine through the conserved F or W. The order of the fields is J gene, clone size, CDR3 length, D gene, V gene, CDR3 DNA, CDR3 protein. The D gene is left open where the match is weak. A row's size may be missing; if present it is once, few, many or a size class.

TRBJ2-1 NA 12 NA TRBV6-5 TGTGCCAGCACCGTGCCGGGTCATGAGCAGTTCTTC CASTVPGHEQFF
TRBJ2-3 few 16 NA TRBV6-5 TGTGCCAGCAGTTACGAAGAGACAACCCGCACAGATACGCAGTATTTT CASSYEETTRTDTQYF
TRBJ1-2 NA 13 NA TRBV7-2 TGTGCCAGCAGCTTGTTGGGAAACTATGGCTACACCTTC CASSLLGNYGYTF
TRBJ1-2 few 14 NA TRBV3-1 TGTGCCAGCAGCCACCTAAGGGGGGGTGCCGGCTACACCTTC CASSHLRGGAGYTF
TRBJ2-1 few 15 NA TRBV7-2 TGTGCCAGCAGCCGAACCGACAGTTTCTACAATGAGCAGTTCTTC CASSRTDSFYNEQFF
TRBJ2-7 few 16 TRBD1 TRBV12-3/TRBV12-4 TGTGCCAGCAGCTTTGGGCCGGGACAGTACTCCTACGAGCAGTACTTC CASSFGPGQYSYEQYF
TRBJ2-2 NA 16 TRBD1 TRBV7-9 TGTGCCAGCAGCCCCCGGACAGGTGGGGGTACCGGGGAGCTGTTTTTT CASSPRTGGGTGELFF
TRBJ2-7 few 14 TRBD1 TRBV6-5 TGTGCCAGCAGTTATTCCGGGACAGGGGAAGAGCAGTACTTC CASSYSGTGEEQYF
TRBJ2-1 NA 13 NA TRBV24-1 TGTGCCACCAGTTCGGACGCGTACGATGAGCAGTTCTTC CATSSDAYDEQFF
TRBJ2-1 few 16 TRBD2 TRBV4-1 TGCGCCAGTTCACTTCTAGCGGGGAGCTCCTACAATGAGCAGTTCTTC CASSLLAGSSYNEQFF
TRBJ2-7 NA 14 NA TRBV5-6 TGTGCCAGCAGCATAACAGGGAATCTCTACGAGCAGTACTTC CASSITGNLYEQYF
TRBJ2-1 NA 16 TRBD2 TRBV5-1 TGCGCCAGCAGCCTTCGGACTAGCGGGTCGGGCAATGAGCAGTTCTTC CASSLRTSGSGNEQFF
TRBJ2-1 few 15 TRBD1 TRBV7-6 TGTGCCAGCAGCCCGGGACAGGGGGACTACAATGAGCAGTTCTTC CASSPGQGDYNEQFF
TRBJ2-7 NA 15 TRBD1 TRBV12-3/TRBV12-4 TGTGCCAGCAGCCCCGTGAACAGGGGATCCTGGGAGCAGTACTTC CASSPVNRGSWEQYF
TRBJ1-1 NA 13 NA TRBV4-1 TGCGCCAGCAGCCAATTTCGGGGGGCTGAAGCTTTCTTT CASSQFRGAEAFF
TRBJ2-7 few 15 TRBD1 TRBV4-3 TGCGCCAGCAGCCTTCACAGGGGTAACACCTACGAGCAGTACTTC CASSLHRGNTYEQYF
TRBJ2-7 many 14 NA TRBV25-1 TGTGCCAGCAAAGGTAATAGCGGAGCCTACGAGCAGTACTTC CASKGNSGAYEQYF
TRBJ1-4 few 16 NA TRBV7-9 TGTGCCAGCAGCTTCAACCCGGACAGTGGCCATGAAAAACTGTTTTTT CASSFNPDSGHEKLFF
TRBJ1-1 NA 13 NA TRBV4-1 TGCGCCAGCAGCCAAGATCTGAGGGCTGAAGCTTTCTTT CASSQDLRAEAFF
TRBJ2-3 few 15 TRBD1 TRBV15 TGTGCCACCAGCAGAGTACAGGGGGCATTAGATACGCAGTATTTT CATSRVQGALDTQYF
TRBJ2-3 few 17 NA TRBV7-9 TGTGCCAGCAGCTTAAGGGCTACGTTGCGGGGCACAGATACGCAGTATTTT CASSLRATLRGTDTQYF
TRBJ2-4 few 13 NA TRBV4-1 TGCGCCAGCAGCCAACTCTACGAAAACATTCAGTACTTC CASSQLYENIQYF
TRBJ1-2 few 17 TRBD1 TRBV4-1 TGCGCCAGCAGCCATCCGGGGGGGGACAGGGGAAAGTATGGCTACACCTTC CASSHPGGDRGKYGYTF
TRBJ2-1 many 14 NA TRBV5-1 TGCGCCAGCAGCTTGGAAATTATAGCAAATGAGCAGTTCTTC CASSLEIIANEQFF
TRBJ1-2 NA 16 TRBD1 TRBV6-5 TGTGCCAGCAGTCCGACCCCGGGACAGGGCACATATGGCTACACCTTC CASSPTPGQGTYGYTF
TRBJ2-7 NA 14 NA TRBV12-3/TRBV12-4 TGTGCCAGCAGTGACGAGGGTCGGCCCTACGAGCAGTACTTC CASSDEGRPYEQYF
TRBJ1-1 few 12 TRBD1 TRBV20-1 TGCAGTGCCACGGACAGGGGGGCTGAAGCTTTCTTT CSATDRGAEAFF
TRBJ1-1 NA 14 NA TRBV6-6 TGTGCCAGCAGTTACGGCCTCGGGGAGCCTGAAGCTTTCTTT CASSYGLGEPEAFF
TRBJ1-6 NA 17 TRBD1 TRBV6-5 TGTGCCAGCAGCCACCGCGCGGACAGGGCAGAGCATTCACCCCTCCACTTT CASSHRADRAEHSPLHF
TRBJ2-3 few 15 TRBD2 TRBV7-9 TGTGCCAGCAGGGTGGCTAGCGGGCCTATGGAGACGCAGTATTTT CASRVASGPMETQYF
TRBJ2-5 NA 17 TRBD2 TRBV3-1 TGTGCCAGCAGCCAAGAGGGGGACTACCAGCGAGGAGAGACCCAGTACTTC CASSQEGDYQRGETQYF
TRBJ2-4 NA 14 TRBD1 TRBV30 TGTGCCTGGAGTGTTGGGACAGGGAGAAACATTCAGTACTTC CAWSVGTGRNIQYF
TRBJ2-3 many 13 NA TRBV7-2 TGTGCCAGCAGCTCTCTGGGGGTAGATACGCAGTATTTT CASSSLGVDTQYF
TRBJ1-4 few 14 NA TRBV5-1 TGCGCCAGCAGCTTGGCTGGGGGCGATGAAAAACTGTTTTTT CASSLAGGDEKLFF
TRBJ2-2 few 16 NA TRBV5-1 TGCGCCAGCAGCTTGGCCGTTGCAGGCCTCACCGGGGAGCTGTTTTTT CASSLAVAGLTGELFF
TRBJ2-1 NA 15 NA TRBV7-8 TGTGCCAGCGCAACCCTGGGGGGTCCCTACAATGAGCAGTTCTTC CASATLGGPYNEQFF
TRBJ2-7 NA 13 TRBD2 TRBV7-9 TGTGCCAGCAGCTGGGGACTAGTCTACGAGCAGTACTTC CASSWGLVYEQYF
TRBJ2-1 few 10 NA TRBV29-1 TGCAGCGTTAATGCGGATGAGCAGTTCTTC CSVNADEQFF
TRBJ2-1 NA 20 TRBD2 TRBV4-3 TGCGCCAGCAGCCAAGATTATTTCGGGACTAGCGGGAGCTCCTACAATGAGCAGTTCTTC CASSQDYFGTSGSSYNEQFF
TRBJ2-7 few 12 NA TRBV2 TGTGCCAGCAGTGACGGGGGATACGAGCAGTACTTC CASSDGGYEQYF
TRBJ1-1 NA 15 TRBD1 TRBV5-1 TGCGCCAGCAGCTCTCGACAGGGAGCGAACACTGAAGCTTTCTTT CASSSRQGANTEAFF
TRBJ1-2 NA 13 NA TRBV9 TGTGCCAGCAGCGTAGTGACAGGATGGGGCTACACCTTC CASSVVTGWGYTF
TRBJ1-1 few 18 NA TRBV7-2 TGTGCCAGCAGCTCACCCCGTCAGGAAGTGAAGATGAACACTGAAGCTTTCTTT CASSSPRQEVKMNTEAFF
TRBJ2-1 few 15 NA TRBV20-1 TGCAGTGCTCCCCCAGCGGGCAAGGGTCAGAATGAGCAGTTCTTC CSAPPAGKGQNEQFF
TRBJ2-7 few 14 TRBD1 TRBV19 TGTGCCAGTAGTATTAGAGGGGGCTTCTACGAGCAGTACTTC CASSIRGGFYEQYF
TRBJ2-1 NA 16 TRBD2 TRBV10-2 TGCGCCAGCAGTCTAGAGCGGGAGAGCTCCTACAATGAGCAGTTCTTC CASSLERESSYNEQFF
TRBJ1-2 few 16 NA TRBV12-2 TGTGCAAGTCGCTTAGGACAGGGCAGGGCTAACTATGGCTACACCTTC CASRLGQGRANYGYTF
TRBJ1-6 many 15 NA TRBV2 TGTGCCAGCAGGATGGGGGCATCCTATAATTCACCCCTCCACTTT CASRMGASYNSPLHF
TRBJ1-3 NA 14 NA TRBV9 TGTGCCAGCAGCGTAGATGATGCTGGAAACACCATATATTTT CASSVDDAGNTIYF
TRBJ1-1 few 15 NA TRBV27 TGTGCCAGCAGTGGGGGTATAGGAAGGAACACTGAAGCTTTCTTT CASSGGIGRNTEAFF
TRBJ2-5 few 12 NA TRBV13 TGTGCCAGCAGCTTAAAGGGCGAGACCCAGTACTTC CASSLKGETQYF
TRBJ2-1 NA 13 NA TRBV24-1 TGTGCCACCAGTCAGCTAGCCCAGGATGAGCAGTTCTTC CATSQLAQDEQFF
TRBJ2-1 few 15 TRBD1 TRBV12-3/TRBV12-4 TGTGCCAGCAGTTTTGGACAGGGGGCGCGGAATGAGCAGTTCTTC CASSFGQGARNEQFF
TRBJ2-3 few 16 NA TRBV10-2 TGCGCCAGCAGTGAGTCGCCTCCACCCGCCACAGATACGCAGTATTTT CASSESPPPATDTQYF
TRBJ1-1 few 17 TRBD1 TRBV4-3 TGCGCCAGCAGCCAAGACTGGACAGGGGGCCCCTACACTGAAGCTTTCTTT CASSQDWTGGPYTEAFF